These 12 T cell receptor beta chains came from one sample sequenced in a study of cytomegalovirus exposure and HLA in healthy donors. PCR used 60 Vbeta primers and 13 Jbeta primers. Profiled with immunoSEQ multiplex PCR; TCRdb holds only in-frame clones, not every one. In the table there are some 130,000 clones, about 80% of which are singletons. Source material: PBMCs. The receptors come from a man aged 40-49 years in good health and CMV-seronegative.

This chain links TRBV15 with TRBJ2-5, with 8 bases matching TRBD2. The V and J ends lost 6 bases and 4 bases, in that order; junction bases with no gene match: 10. The CDR3 is 15 residues long. The germline CDR1 and CDR2 sequences are LNHNV and YYDKDF (reference sequence). CDR3 in DNA: TGTGCCACCAGTCCAGGACTAGCCCACCGAGAGACCCAGTACTTC. Protein product: CATSPGLAHRETQYF.

There are a few counts of this clone. The chain links TRBV2 to TRBJ1-2, with D hard to call. This CDR3 contains 15 residues. Per the germline V gene, CDR1 is SNHLY and CDR2 is FYNNEI. V dropped 1 base and J dropped 2 bases, with 11 bases sitting between them. The CDR3 DNA sequence: TGTGCCAGCAGTGAAGGGCAGGCTGCAAACTATGGCTACACCTTC. Translation: CASSEGQAANYGYTF.

The chain carries TRBV7-8 and TRBJ2-3, with TRBD2 identical over 8 bases. The CDR3 has 16 amino acids. CDR1 and CDR2 from the germline V gene are SGHVS and FQNEAQ. The V segment lost 1 base and the J segment 2 bases; nucleotides outside the gene matches: 5. CDR3 sequence reads: CASSLELAELTDTQYF. CDR3 nucleotides: TGTGCCAGCAGCTTAGAACTAGCGGAACTCACAGATACGCAGTATTTT.

V gene TRBV6-5 combines with J gene TRBJ2-7; TRBD1 aligns across 7 bases. Germline loops: CDR1 MNHEY, CDR2 SVGAGI. The junction had 6 bases not matched to a gene; V was cut back by 4 bases and J by 0 bases. The CDR3 covers 15 residues. The CDR3 region is CASSSWTGGSYEQYF. The CDR3 DNA follows: TGTGCCAGCAGTTCGTGGACAGGAGGCTCCTACGAGCAGTACTTC.

This sequence joins TRBV7-2 and TRBJ2-7; TRBD2 matches at 8 bases. J lost 2 bases, V lost 5 bases, and 8 bases had no gene match. Per the germline V gene, CDR1 is SGHTA and CDR2 is FQGNSA. CDR3 size: 15 residues. Written as DNA, the CDR3 is TGTGCCAGCAGCCCCCGGGGGGGTTCCACCTACGAGCAGTACTTC. Its protein is CASSPRGGSTYEQYF. Filled out from reference TRBV7-2 and TRBJ2-7, the complete variable domain reads GAGVSQSPSNKVTEKGKDVELRCDPISGHTALYWYRQSLGQGLEFLIYFQGNSAPDKSGLPSDRFSAERTGGSVSTLTIQRTQQEDSAVYLCASSPRGGSTYEQYFGPGTRLTVT.

Here the CDR3 reads CASSLGGPPSYEQYF. In nucleotides, the CDR3 is TGTGCCAGCAGCTTGGGCGGTCCCCCCTCCTACGAGCAGTACTTC. The chain uses TRBV5-4 and TRBJ2-7; D is uncertain. Between the trimmed V and J ends, which lost 0 bases and 0 bases, there was a span of 10 bases. Germline V CDR1 and CDR2: SGHNT, YYREEE (reference sequence). This CDR3 contains 15 residues.

This sequence joins TRBV10-3 and TRBJ1-5, with D unclear. CDR1 and CDR2 from the germline V gene are ENHRY and SYGVKD. Between the trimmed V and J ends, which lost 10 bases and 4 bases, there was a span of 20 bases. This CDR3 has 15 amino acids. The CDR3 loop is CATLKGRGENQPQHF. The CDR3 nucleotides read TGTGCCACCCTTAAAGGACGCGGGGAGAATCAGCCCCAGCATTTT.

The chain employs TRBV2 and TRBJ1-2, with 9 nucleotides matching TRBD1. The CDR3 has 16 residues. Per germline, CDR1 SNHLY and CDR2 FYNNEI. Trimming cost V 7 bases and J 4 bases; bases outside gene matches: 13. The CDR3 DNA is TGTGCCAGCACATTGGGACAGGGACTTTACGGCTATGGCTACACCTTC. Residues: CASTLGQGLYGYGYTF. The whole variable domain, remainder taken from reference TRBV2 and TRBJ1-2, is EPEVTQTPSHQVTQMGQEVILRCVPISNHLYFYWYRQILGQKVEFLVSFYNNEISEKSEIFDDQFSVERPDGSNFTLKIRSTKLEDSAMYFCASTLGQGLYGYGYTFGSGTRLTVV.

This rearrangement joins TRBV28 to TRBJ1-1; D possibly corresponds to TRBD1 (6 bases). The V end was cut by 6 bases, the J end by 8 bases, with 19 bases between. The germline V gene encodes CDR1 MDHEN and CDR2 SYDVKM. The CDR3 is 14 amino acids. The CDR3 DNA sequence: TGTGCCAGCAGCCCCGGTGAGGACAGATCCGAAGCTTTCTTT. Translated: CASSPGEDRSEAFF.

V gene TRBV5-1 combines with J gene TRBJ2-7; 7 bases fit TRBD1. The germline V gene encodes CDR1 SGHRS and CDR2 YFSETQ. The CDR3 extends over 14 amino acids. V was pared by 1 base and J by 5 bases, with 6 bases of the junction left unmatched. This CDR3 reads CASSLTGTADEQYF. In DNA form, the CDR3 reads TGCGCCAGCAGCTTGACCGGGACAGCGGACGAGCAGTACTTC. The complete variable domain, with remaining parts taken from reference TRBV5-1 and TRBJ2-7, reads KAGVTQTPRYLIKTRGQQVTLSCSPISGHRSVSWYQQTPGQGLQFLFEYFSETQRNKGNFPGRFSGRQFSNSRSEMNVSTLELGDSALYLCASSLTGTADEQYFGPGTRLTVT.

The chain links TRBV18 to TRBJ1-5, with D possibly matching TRBD1 (6 bases). Germline V CDR1 and CDR2: KGHSH, LQKENI. The CDR3 consists of 14 residues. The ends were cut back, 3 bases at V and 6 bases at J, with 12 bases in the middle. CDR3 DNA sequence: TGTGCCAGCTCACCGGGGGGGCGAGGTCAGCCCCAGCATTTT. Translated: CASSPGGRGQPQHF.

V gene TRBV11-2 combines with J gene TRBJ2-5; 7 bases align to TRBD1. The CDR3 totals 16 residues. The V segment lost 2 bases and the J segment 4 bases; nucleotides outside the gene matches: 10. Germline-derived CDR1 and CDR2 are SGHAT and FQNNGV. The CDR3 reads CASSLQGQGVGETQYF. CDR3 nucleotide sequence: TGTGCCAGCAGCTTACAAGGCCAGGGGGTGGGAGAGACCCAGTACTTC.